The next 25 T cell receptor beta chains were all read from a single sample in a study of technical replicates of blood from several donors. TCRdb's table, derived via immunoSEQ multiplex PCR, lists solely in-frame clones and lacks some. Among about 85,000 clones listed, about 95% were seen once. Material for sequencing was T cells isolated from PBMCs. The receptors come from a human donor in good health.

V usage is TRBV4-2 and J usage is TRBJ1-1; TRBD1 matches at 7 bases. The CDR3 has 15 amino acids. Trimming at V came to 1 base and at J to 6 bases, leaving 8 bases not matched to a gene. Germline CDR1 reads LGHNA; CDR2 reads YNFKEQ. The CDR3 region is CASSQGTGTSAEAFF. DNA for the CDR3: TGTGCCAGCAGCCAAGGGACAGGCACGTCGGCTGAAGCTTTCTTT.

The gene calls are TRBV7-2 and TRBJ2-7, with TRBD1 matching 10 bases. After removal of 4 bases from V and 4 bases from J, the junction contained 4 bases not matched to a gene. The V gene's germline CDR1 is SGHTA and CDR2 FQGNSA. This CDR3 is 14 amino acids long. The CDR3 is CASSSGTGAYEQYF. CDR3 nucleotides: TGTGCCAGCAGCTCCGGGACAGGGGCATACGAGCAGTACTTC.

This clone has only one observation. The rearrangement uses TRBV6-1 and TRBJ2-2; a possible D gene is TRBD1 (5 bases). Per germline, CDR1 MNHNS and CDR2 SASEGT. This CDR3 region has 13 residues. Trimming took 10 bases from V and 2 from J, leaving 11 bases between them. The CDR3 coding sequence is TGTGCCACTTGGACACCCAACACCGGGGAGCTGTTTTTT. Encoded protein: CATWTPNTGELFF.

Written as DNA, the CDR3 is TGTGCCAGCTCATCTAGCGGGAGCCCCCTCGAGCAGTACTTC. Amino acids: CASSSSGSPLEQYF. The rearrangement links TRBV18 to TRBJ2-7, with 10 bases identical to TRBD2. CDR1 and CDR2 (germline): KGHSH, LQKENI. J gave up 6 bases and V 5 bases, and 7 bases lay outside the gene matches. The CDR3 loop spans 14 amino acids. Full variable domain (outside the CDR3, taken from reference TRBV18 and TRBJ2-7): NAGVMQNPRHLVRRRGQEARLRCSPMKGHSHVYWYRQLPEEGLKFMVYLQKENIIDESGMPKERFSAEFPKEGPSILRIQQVVRGDSAAYFCASSSSGSPLEQYFGPGTRLTVT.

DNA for the CDR3: TGTGCCCTTTATGTGAGCGGGAGCTCCTACGAGCAGTACTTC. It translates to CALYVSGSSYEQYF. The rearrangement uses TRBV6-1 and TRBJ2-7; 8 positions agree with TRBD2. Germline-derived CDR1 and CDR2 are MNHNS and SASEGT. J lost 0 bases, V lost 11 bases, and 9 bases had no gene match. This CDR3 comprises 14 residues.

The DNA of the CDR3 is TGTGCCATCAGTGTTAGCAGAAACACTGAAGCTTTCTTT. As protein: CAISVSRNTEAFF. J is TRBJ1-1 and V is TRBV10-3; D not resolved. Between the trimmed V and J ends, which lost 4 bases and 2 bases, there was a span of 8 bases. This CDR3 region has 13 residues. Germline V CDR1 and CDR2: ENHRY, SYGVKD.

The CDR3 DNA sequence: TGCGCCAGCAGTGAACAGGGGGAGGGCGAAAAACTGTTTTTT. Translating gives CASSEQGEGEKLFF. The chain carries TRBV10-2 and TRBJ1-4, with TRBD1 matching over 8 bases. Germline trimming cut 3 bases from V and 8 bases from J; bases unmatched to any gene: 5. Germline CDR1 WSHSY, CDR2 SAAADI. The CDR3 contains 14 residues.

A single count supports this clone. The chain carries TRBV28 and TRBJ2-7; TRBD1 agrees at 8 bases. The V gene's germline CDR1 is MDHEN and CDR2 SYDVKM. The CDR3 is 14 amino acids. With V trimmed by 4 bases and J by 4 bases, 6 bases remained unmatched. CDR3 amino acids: CASSSRTGRYEQYF. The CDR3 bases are TGTGCCAGCAGTTCCCGGACAGGGCGATACGAGCAGTACTTC.

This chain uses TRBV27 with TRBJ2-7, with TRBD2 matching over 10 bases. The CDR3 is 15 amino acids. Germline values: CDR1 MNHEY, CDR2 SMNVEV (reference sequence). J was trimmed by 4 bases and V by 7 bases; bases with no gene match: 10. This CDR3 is CASMSPGTSEYEQYF. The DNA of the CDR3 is TGTGCCAGCATGAGTCCCGGGACTAGCGAGTACGAGCAGTACTTC.

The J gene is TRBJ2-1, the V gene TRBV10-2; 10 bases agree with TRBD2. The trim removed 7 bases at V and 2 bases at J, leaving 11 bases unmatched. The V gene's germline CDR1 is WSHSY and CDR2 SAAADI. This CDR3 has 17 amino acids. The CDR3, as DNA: TGCGCCAGCACCAGCGCCTTAGGACTAGCGGCCTACAATGAGCAGTTCTTC. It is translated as CASTSALGLAAYNEQFF.

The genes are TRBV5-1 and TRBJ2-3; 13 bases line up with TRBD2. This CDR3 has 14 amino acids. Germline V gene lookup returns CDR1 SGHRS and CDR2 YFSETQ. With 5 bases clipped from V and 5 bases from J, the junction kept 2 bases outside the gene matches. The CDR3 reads CASSRTSGRDTQYF. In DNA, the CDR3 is TGCGCCAGCAGTCGGACTAGCGGGAGAGATACGCAGTATTTT.

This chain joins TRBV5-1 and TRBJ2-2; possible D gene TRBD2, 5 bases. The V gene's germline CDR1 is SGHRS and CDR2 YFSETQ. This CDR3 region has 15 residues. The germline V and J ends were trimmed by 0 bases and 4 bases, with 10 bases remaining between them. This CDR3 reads CASSLDVAGTGELFF. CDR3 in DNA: TGCGCCAGCAGCTTGGACGTGGCGGGCACCGGGGAGCTGTTTTTT.

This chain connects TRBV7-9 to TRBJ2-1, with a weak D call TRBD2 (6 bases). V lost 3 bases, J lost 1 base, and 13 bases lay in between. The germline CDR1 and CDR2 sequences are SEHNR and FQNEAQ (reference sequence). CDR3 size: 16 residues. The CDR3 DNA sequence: TGTGCCAGCAGCTTGGGCGGGGTCGGTTCCTACAATGAGCAGTTCTTC. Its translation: CASSLGGVGSYNEQFF.

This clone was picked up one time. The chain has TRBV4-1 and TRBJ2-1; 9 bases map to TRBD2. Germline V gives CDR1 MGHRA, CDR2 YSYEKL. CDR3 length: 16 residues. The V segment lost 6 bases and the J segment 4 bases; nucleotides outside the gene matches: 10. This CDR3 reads CASRARSGGPYNEQFF. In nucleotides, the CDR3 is TGCGCCAGCAGAGCCCGTAGCGGGGGCCCATACAATGAGCAGTTCTTC.

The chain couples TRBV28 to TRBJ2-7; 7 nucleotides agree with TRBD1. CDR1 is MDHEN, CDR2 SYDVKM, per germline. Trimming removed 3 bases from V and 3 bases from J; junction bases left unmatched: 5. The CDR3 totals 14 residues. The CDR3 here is CASSLGQSYYEQYF. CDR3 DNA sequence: TGTGCCAGCAGTTTGGGACAGTCCTACTACGAGCAGTACTTC. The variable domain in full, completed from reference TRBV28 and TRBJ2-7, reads DVKVTQSSRYLVKRTGEKVFLECVQDMDHENMFWYRQDPGLGLRLIYFSYDVKMKEKGDIPEGYSVSREKKERFSLILESASTNQTSMYLCASSLGQSYYEQYFGPGTRLTVT.

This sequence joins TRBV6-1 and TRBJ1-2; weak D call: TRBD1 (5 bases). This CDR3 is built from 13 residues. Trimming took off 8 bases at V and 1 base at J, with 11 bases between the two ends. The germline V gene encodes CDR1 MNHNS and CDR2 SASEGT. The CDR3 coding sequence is TGTGCCAGCTCTTCAGGGCTTAACTATGGCTACACCTTC. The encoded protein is CASSSGLNYGYTF.

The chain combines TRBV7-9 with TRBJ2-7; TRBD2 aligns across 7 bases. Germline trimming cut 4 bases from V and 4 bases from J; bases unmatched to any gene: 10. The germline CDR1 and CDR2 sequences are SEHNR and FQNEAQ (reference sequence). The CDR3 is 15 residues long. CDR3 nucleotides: TGTGCCAGCAGCTCCCGGACTAGTATCCCTTACGAGCAGTACTTC. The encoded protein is CASSSRTSIPYEQYF.

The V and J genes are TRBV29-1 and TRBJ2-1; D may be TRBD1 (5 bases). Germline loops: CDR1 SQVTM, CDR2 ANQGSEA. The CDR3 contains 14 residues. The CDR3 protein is CSLLQGISYNEQFF. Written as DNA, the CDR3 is TGCAGTTTACTTCAGGGTATCTCCTACAATGAGCAGTTCTTC.

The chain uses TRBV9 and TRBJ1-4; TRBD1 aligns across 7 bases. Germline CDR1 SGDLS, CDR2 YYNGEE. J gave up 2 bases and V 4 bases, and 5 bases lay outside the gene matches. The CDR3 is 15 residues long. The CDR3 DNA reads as TGTGCCAGCAGCACCAGACAGGGTACTAATGAAAAACTGTTTTTT. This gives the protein CASSTRQGTNEKLFF. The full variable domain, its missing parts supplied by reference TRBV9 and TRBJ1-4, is DSGVTQTPKHLITATGQRVTLRCSPRSGDLSVYWYQQSLDQGLQFLIQYYNGEERAKGNILERFSAQQFPDLHSELNLSSLELGDSALYFCASSTRQGTNEKLFFGSGTQLSVL.

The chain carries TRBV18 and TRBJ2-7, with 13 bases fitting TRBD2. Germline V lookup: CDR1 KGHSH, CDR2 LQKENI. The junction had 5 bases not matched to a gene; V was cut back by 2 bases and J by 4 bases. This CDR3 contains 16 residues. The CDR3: CASSPYRTSGGYEQYF. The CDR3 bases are TGTGCCAGCTCACCATATCGGACTAGCGGGGGATACGAGCAGTACTTC.

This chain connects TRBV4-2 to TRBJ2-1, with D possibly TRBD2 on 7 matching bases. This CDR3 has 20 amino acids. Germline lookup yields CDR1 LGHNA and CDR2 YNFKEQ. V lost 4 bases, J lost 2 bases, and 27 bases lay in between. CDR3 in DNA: TGTGCCAGCAGCCCAGGGGAGGGAAAAACAGGCTACAGCACCTACAATGAGCAGTTCTTC. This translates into CASSPGEGKTGYSTYNEQFF.

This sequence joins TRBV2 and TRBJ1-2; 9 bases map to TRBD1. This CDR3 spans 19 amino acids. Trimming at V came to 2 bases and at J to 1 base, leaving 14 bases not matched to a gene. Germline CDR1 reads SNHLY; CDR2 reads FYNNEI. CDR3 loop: CASSEPLWGGTGINYGYTF. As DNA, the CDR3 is TGTGCCAGCAGTGAACCATTATGGGGAGGGACAGGGATTAACTATGGCTACACCTTC.

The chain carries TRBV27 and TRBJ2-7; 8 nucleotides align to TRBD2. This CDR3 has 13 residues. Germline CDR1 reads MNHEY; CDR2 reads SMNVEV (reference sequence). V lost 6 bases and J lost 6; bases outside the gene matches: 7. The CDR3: CASSTGRAVEQYF. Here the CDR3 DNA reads TGTGCCAGCAGCACCGGGAGGGCGGTCGAGCAGTACTTC.

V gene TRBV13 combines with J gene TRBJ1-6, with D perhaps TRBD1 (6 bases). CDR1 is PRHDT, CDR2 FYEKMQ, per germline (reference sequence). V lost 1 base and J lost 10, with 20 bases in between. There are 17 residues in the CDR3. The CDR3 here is CASSLETTGFRRSPLHF. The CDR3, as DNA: TGTGCCAGCAGCTTAGAGACTACAGGGTTTAGGAGGTCACCCCTCCACTTT. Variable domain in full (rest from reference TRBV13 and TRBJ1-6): AAGVIQSPRHLIKEKRETATLKCYPIPRHDTVYWYQQGPGQDPQFLISFYEKMQSDKGSIPDRFSAQQFSDYHSELNMSSLELGDSALYFCASSLETTGFRRSPLHFGNGTRLTVT.

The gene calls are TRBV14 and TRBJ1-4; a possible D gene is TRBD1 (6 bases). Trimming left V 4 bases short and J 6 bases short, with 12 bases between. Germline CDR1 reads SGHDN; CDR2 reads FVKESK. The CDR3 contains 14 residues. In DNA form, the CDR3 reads TGTGCCAGCAGCCCCACAGGGAATTATGAAAAACTGTTTTTT. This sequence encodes CASSPTGNYEKLFF.